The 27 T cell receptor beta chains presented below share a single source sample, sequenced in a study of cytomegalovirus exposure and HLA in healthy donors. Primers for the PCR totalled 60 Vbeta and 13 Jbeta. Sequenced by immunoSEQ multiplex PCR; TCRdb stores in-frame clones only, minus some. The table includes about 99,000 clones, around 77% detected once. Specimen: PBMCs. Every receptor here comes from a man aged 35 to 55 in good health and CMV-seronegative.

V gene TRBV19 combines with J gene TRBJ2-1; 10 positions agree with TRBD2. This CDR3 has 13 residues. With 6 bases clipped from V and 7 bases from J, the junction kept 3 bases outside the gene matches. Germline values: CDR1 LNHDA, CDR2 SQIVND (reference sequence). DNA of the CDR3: TGTGCCAGTAGCCTGACTAGCGGGAATGAGCAGTTCTTC. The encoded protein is CASSLTSGNEQFF.

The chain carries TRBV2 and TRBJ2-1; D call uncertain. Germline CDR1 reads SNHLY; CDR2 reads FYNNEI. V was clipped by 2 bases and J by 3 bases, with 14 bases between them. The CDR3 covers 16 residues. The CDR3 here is CASSENSVKSYNEQFF. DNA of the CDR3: TGTGCCAGCAGTGAAAACTCGGTAAAGAGCTACAATGAGCAGTTCTTC.

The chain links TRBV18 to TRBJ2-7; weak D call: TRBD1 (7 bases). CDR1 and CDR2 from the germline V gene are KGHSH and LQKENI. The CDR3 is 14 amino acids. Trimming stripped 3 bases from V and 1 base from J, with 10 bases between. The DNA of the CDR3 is TGTGCCAGCTCACCGACAGGGAGGTCCTACGAGCAGTACTTC. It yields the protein CASSPTGRSYEQYF.

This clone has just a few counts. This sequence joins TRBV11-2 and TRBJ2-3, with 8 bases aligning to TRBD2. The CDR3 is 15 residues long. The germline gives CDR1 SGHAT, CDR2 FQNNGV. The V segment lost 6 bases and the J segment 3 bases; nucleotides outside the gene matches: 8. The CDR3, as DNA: TGTGCCAGCAGTATAGCGGGATGGAGTACAGATACGCAGTATTTT. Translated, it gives CASSIAGWSTDTQYF. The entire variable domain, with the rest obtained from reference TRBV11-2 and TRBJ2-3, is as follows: EAGVAQSPRYKIIEKRQSVAFWCNPISGHATLYWYQQILGQGPKLLIQFQNNGVVDDSQLPKDRFSAERLKGVDSTLKIQPAKLEDSAVYLCASSIAGWSTDTQYFGPGTRLTVL.

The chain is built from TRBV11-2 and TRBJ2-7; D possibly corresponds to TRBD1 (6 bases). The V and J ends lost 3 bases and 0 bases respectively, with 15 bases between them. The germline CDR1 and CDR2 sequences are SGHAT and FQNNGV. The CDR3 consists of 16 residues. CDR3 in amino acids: CASSFIGTKNSYEQYF. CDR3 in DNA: TGTGCCAGCAGCTTTATTGGGACAAAAAACTCCTACGAGCAGTACTTC.

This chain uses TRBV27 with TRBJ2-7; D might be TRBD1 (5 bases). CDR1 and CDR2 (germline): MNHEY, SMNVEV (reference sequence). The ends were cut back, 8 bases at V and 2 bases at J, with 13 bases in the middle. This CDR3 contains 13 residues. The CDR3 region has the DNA TGTGCCAGCCGAACAGGTGGAGCCTACGAGCAGTACTTC. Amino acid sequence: CASRTGGAYEQYF.

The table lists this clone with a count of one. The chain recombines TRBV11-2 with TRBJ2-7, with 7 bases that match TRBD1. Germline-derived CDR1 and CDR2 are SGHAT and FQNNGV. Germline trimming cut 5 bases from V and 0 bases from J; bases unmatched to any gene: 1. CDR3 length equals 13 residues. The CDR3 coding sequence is TGTGCCAGCAGCAGGGGGCCCTCCTACGAGCAGTACTTC. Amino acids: CASSRGPSYEQYF.

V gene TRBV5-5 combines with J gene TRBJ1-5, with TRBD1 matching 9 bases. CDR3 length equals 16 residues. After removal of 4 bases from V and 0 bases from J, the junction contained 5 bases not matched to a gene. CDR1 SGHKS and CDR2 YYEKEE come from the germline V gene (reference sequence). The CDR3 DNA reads TGTGCCAGCAGCACGACAGGGGGGAATAGCAATCAGCCCCAGCATTTT. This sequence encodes CASSTTGGNSNQPQHF. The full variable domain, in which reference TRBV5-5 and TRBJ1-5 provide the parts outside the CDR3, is DAGVTQSPTHLIKTRGQQVTLRCSPISGHKSVSWYQQVLGQGPQFIFQYYEKEERGRGNFPDRFSARQFPNYSSELNVNALLLGDSALYLCASSTTGGNSNQPQHFGDGTRLSIL.

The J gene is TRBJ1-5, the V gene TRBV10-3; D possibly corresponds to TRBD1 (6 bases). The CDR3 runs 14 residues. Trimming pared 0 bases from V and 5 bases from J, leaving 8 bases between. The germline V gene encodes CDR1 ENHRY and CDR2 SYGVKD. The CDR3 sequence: CAISESPGDQPQHF. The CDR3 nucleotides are TGTGCCATCAGTGAGTCGCCAGGGGATCAGCCCCAGCATTTT.

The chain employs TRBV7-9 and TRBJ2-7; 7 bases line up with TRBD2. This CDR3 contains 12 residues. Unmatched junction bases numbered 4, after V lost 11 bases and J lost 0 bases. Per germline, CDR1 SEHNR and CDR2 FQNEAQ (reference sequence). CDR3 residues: CAAGVNSYEQYF. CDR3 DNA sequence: TGTGCCGCGGGGGTAAACTCCTACGAGCAGTACTTC.

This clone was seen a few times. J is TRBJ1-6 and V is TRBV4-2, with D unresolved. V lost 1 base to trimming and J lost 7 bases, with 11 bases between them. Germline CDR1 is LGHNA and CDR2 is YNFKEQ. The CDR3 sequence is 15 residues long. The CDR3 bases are TGTGCCAGCAGCCAAGTAGTTTGGGAGAATTCACCCCTCCACTTT. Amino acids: CASSQVVWENSPLHF.

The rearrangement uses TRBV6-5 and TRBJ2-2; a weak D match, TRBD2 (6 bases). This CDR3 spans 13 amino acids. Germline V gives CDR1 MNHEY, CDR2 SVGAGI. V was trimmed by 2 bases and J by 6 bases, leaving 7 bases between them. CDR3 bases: TGTGCCAGCAGTTACGGGGACTCCGGGGAGCTGTTTTTT. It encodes CASSYGDSGELFF.

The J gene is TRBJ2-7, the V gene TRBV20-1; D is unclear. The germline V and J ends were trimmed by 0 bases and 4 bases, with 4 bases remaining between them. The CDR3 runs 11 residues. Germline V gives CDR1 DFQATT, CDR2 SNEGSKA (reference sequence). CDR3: CSARDPYEQYF. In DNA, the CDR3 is TGCAGTGCTAGAGATCCATACGAGCAGTACTTC.

The DNA of the CDR3 is TGTGCCAGCAGCTCCCGAGGGCGGGGGAGCACAGATACGCAGTATTTT. Residues: CASSSRGRGSTDTQYF. The gene calls are TRBV7-9 and TRBJ2-3; 7 nucleotides agree with TRBD2. There are 16 residues in the CDR3. V dropped 4 bases and J dropped 0; count of bases not matched to a gene: 7. The germline gives CDR1 SEHNR, CDR2 FQNEAQ (reference sequence).

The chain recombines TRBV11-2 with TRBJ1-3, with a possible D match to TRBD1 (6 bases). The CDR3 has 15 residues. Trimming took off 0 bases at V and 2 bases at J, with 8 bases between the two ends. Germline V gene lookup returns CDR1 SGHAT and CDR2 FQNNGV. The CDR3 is CASSLEQGPGNTIYF. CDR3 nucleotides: TGTGCCAGCAGCTTAGAGCAGGGGCCTGGAAACACCATATATTTT.

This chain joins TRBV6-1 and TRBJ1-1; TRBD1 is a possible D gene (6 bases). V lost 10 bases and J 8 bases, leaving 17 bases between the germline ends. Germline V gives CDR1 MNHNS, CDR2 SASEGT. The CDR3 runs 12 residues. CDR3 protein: CANGYSGTEAFF. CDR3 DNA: TGTGCCAACGGGTACTCCGGGACAGAAGCTTTCTTT.

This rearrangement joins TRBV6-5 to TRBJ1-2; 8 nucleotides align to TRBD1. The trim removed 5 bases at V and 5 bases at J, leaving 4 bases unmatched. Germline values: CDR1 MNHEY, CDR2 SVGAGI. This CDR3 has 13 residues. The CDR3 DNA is TGTGCCAGCAGTCCTAACAGGGGGTATGGCTACACCTTC. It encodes CASSPNRGYGYTF.

The DNA of the CDR3 is TGTGCCAGCAGGGGACTCCAGAACACTGAAGCTTTCTTT. Encoded protein: CASRGLQNTEAFF. The chain couples TRBV2 to TRBJ1-1, with a possible D match to TRBD1 (5 bases). In germline, CDR1 is SNHLY, CDR2 FYNNEI. V was shortened by 6 bases and J by 1 base, with 9 bases between the two germline ends. The CDR3 runs to 13 residues.

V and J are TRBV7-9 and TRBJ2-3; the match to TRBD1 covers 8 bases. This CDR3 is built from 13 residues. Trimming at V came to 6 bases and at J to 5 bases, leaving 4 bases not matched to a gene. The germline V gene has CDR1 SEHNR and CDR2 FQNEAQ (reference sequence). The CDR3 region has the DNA TGTGCCAGCAGTTCAGACAGGGGAGATACGCAGTATTTT. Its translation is CASSSDRGDTQYF.

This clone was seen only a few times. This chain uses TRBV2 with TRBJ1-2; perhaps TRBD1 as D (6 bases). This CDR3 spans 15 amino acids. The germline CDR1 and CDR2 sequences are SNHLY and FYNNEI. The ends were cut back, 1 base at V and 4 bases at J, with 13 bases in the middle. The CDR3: CASSEVAGARYGYTF. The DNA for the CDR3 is TGTGCCAGCAGTGAAGTGGCGGGGGCACGCTATGGCTACACCTTC.

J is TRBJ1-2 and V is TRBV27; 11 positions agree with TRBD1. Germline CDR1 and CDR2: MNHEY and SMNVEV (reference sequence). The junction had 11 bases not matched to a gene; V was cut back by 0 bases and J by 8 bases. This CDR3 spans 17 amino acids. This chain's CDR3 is CASSLSSGGQGGLGYTF. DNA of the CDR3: TGTGCCAGCAGTTTATCATCGGGGGGACAGGGGGGCCTGGGCTACACCTTC.

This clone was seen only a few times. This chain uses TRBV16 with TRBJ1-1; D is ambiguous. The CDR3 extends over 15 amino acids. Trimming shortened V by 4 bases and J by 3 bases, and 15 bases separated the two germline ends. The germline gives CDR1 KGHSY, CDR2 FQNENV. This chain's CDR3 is CASSLRAGRDTEAFF. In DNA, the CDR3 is TGTGCCAGCAGCCTACGAGCGGGGAGGGACACTGAAGCTTTCTTT.

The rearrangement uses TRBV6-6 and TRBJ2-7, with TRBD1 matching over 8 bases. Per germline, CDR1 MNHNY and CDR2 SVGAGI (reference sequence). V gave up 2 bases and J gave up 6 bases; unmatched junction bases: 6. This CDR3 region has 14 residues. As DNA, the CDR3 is TGTGCCAGCAGTTACCTTGCAGGGGGCGCCGAGCAGTACTTC. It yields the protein CASSYLAGGAEQYF.

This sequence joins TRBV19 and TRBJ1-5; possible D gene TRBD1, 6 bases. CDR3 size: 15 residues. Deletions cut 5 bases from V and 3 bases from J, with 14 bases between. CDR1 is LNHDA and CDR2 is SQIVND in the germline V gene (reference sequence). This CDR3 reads CASSFPDRSNQPQHF. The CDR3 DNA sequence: TGTGCCAGTAGTTTTCCCGACAGGTCCAATCAGCCCCAGCATTTT. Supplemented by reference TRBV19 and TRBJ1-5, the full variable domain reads DGGITQSPKYLFRKEGQNVTLSCEQNLNHDAMYWYRQDPGQGLRLIYYSQIVNDFQKGDIAEGYSVSREKKESFPLTVTSAQKNPTAFYLCASSFPDRSNQPQHFGDGTRLSIL.

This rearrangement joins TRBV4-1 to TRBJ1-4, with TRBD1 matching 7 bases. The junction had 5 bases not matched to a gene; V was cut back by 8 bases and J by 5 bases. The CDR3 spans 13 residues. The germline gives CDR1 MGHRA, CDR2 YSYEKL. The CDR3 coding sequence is TGCGCCAGCCAAAGGGGACAGAATGAAAAACTGTTTTTT. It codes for CASQRGQNEKLFF.

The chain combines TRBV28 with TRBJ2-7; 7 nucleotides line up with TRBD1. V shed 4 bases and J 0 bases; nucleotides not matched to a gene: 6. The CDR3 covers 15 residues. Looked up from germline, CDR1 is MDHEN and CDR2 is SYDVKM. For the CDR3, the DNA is TGTGCCAGCAGTTCGGACAGGACCCGCTCCTACGAGCAGTACTTC. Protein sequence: CASSSDRTRSYEQYF.

The CDR3, as DNA: TGTGCCAGCAGCAAGACAGGGGGCGCGGGGCCCCAGCATTTT. It yields the protein CASSKTGGAGPQHF. The chain uses TRBV6-5 and TRBJ1-5; 10 bases map to TRBD1. There are 14 residues in the CDR3. J gave up 9 bases and V 6 bases, and 8 bases lay outside the gene matches. Germline V CDR1 and CDR2: MNHEY, SVGAGI.